Reported below is one TCR beta chain. The antigen is undetermined. This entry is derived from a study of T cell repertoires in cytomegalovirus infection. Study outcomes and limitations: Totalled public TCR beta family frequency picked out people who carried CMV plus the relevant HLA.

The CDR3 runs to 13 residues. The V end was cut by 5 bases, the J end by 8 bases, with 13 bases between. The germline gives CDR1 MNHNS, CDR2 SASEGT. From the reads, TCRdb called clonotypes with MiXCR, one entry per CDR3 protein. The table shows approximately 990,000 distinct CDR3 sequences, with approximately 32% occurring only once. The specimen comprised cultured CD8+ T cells from PBMCs, sampled from culture after CMV antigen stimulation. The receptor comes from a human donor in good health (CMV status not recorded). Some clones in this sample may be carry-over from other donors' samples. This sequence joins TRBV6-1 and TRBJ2-1; D gene ambiguous. The CDR3 region is CASSKSRRDEQFF. The CDR3 DNA is TGTGCCAGCAGTAAGAGCCGACGGGATGAGCAGTTCTTC.